The TCR beta chain described here comes from a study of T cell responses to AZD1222 COVID-19 vaccine. At the level of the study: Second-dose recipients at about 4 or about 12 weeks were treated as one pooled group. General study results and limits: It should be noted that donors were predominantly white British and more often female, and clonal diversity was possibly underestimated. Variant regions that are unmutated are reportedly the target of nearly half of spike-specific TCRs. Only a handful of AZD1222 recipients tested seropositive at baseline.

Repertoires were generated with immunoSEQ multiplex PCR, while TCRdb's copy carries only in-frame clones and drops some. The sample lists around 130,000 clones, about 94% seen once, with about 5% in the top ten. The V end lost 6 bases, the J end lost 0 bases, and 5 bases lay between the germline ends. The CDR3 contains 12 residues. Details on this clone: The antigen remains unidentified.

The source material was peripheral blood, sampled on day 0 of AZD1222 vaccination. The source of this sequence is an adult in good health. V usage is TRBV12-3 or TRBV12-4 and J usage is TRBJ1-2; no clear D. The CDR3 is CASSRANYGYTF. In DNA form, the CDR3 reads TGTGCCAGCAGCCGAGCTAACTATGGCTACACCTTC.